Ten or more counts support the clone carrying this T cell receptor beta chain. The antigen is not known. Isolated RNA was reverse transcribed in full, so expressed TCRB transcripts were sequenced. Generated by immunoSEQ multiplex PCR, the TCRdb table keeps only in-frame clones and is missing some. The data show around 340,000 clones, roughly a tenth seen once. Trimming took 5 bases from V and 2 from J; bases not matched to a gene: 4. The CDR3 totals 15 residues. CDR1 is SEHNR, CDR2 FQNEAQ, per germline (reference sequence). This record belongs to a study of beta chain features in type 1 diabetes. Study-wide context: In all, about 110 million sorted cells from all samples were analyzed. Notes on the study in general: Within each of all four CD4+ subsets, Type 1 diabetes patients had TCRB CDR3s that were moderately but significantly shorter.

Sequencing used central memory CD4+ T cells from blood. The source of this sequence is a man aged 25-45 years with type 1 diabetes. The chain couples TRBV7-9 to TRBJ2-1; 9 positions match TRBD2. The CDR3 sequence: CASSMRGGPYNEQFF. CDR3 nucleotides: TGTGCCAGCAGCATGCGGGGGGGCCCCTACAATGAGCAGTTCTTC.